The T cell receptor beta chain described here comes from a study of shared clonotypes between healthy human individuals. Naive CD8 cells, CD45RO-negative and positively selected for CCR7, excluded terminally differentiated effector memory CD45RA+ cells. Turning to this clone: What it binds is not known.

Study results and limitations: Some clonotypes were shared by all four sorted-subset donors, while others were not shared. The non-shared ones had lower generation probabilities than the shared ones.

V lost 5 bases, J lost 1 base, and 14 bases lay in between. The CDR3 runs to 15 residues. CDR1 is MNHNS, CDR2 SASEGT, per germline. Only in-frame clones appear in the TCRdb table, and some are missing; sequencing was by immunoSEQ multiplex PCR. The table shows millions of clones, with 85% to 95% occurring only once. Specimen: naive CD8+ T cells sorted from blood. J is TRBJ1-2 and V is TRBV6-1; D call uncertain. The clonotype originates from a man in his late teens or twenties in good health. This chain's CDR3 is CASSQPRMDNYGYTF. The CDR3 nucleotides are TGTGCCAGCAGTCAGCCCCGCATGGATAACTATGGCTACACCTTC.